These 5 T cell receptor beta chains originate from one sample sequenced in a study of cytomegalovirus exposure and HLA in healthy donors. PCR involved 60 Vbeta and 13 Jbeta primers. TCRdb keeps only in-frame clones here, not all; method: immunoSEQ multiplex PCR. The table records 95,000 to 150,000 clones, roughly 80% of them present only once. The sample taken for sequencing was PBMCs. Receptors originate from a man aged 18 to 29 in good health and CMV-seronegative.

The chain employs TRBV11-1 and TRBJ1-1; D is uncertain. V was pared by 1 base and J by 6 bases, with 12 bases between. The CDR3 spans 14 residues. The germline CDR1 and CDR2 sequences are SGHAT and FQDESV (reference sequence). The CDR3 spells CASSLVGFGAEAFF. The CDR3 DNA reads TGTGCCAGCAGCTTAGTTGGTTTCGGGGCTGAAGCTTTCTTT.

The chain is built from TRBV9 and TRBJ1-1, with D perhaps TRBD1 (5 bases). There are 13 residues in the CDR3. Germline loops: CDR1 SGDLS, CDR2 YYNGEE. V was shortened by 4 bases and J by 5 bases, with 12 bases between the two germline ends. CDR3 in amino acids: CASSTYGGTEAFF. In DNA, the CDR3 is TGTGCCAGCAGCACTTACGGGGGGACTGAAGCTTTCTTT.

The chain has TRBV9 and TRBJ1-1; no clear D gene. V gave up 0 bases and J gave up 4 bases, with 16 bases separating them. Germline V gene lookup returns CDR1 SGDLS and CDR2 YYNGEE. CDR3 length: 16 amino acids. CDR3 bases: TGTGCCAGCAGCGTAGCGGCTGGCGGCTATCCCACTGAAGCTTTCTTT. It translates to CASSVAAGGYPTEAFF.

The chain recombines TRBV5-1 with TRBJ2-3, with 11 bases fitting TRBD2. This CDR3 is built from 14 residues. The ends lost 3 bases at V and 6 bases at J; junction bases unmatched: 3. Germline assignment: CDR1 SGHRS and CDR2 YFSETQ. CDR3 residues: CASSWGLAEDTQYF. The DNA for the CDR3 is TGCGCCAGCAGCTGGGGACTAGCGGAGGATACGCAGTATTTT.

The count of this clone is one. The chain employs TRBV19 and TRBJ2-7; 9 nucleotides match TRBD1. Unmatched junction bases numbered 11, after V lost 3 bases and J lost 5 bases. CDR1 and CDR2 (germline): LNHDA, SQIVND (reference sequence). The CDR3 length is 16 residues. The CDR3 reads CASSMWAGQGRNEQYF. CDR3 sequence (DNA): TGTGCCAGTAGTATGTGGGCGGGACAGGGACGTAACGAGCAGTACTTC.